This T cell receptor (beta chain) comes out of a study of cytomegalovirus exposure and HLA in healthy donors. At the level of the study: Previous work identified roughly 120 million unique TCR beta sequences from about 179 million T cells.

60 Vbeta and 13 Jbeta primers were used in PCR. Assay used: immunoSEQ multiplex PCR; TCRdb lists only in-frame clones, some missing. The sample lists 120,000 or so clones; approximately 80% were seen once. The V gene's germline CDR1 is SGHRS and CDR2 YFSETQ. This CDR3 region has 17 residues. J was trimmed by 0 bases and V by 4 bases; bases with no gene match: 10. At sampling all donors were nominally healthy, likely with unrecorded immune exposures. The receptor was isolated from a female donor in good health and CMV-seropositive. V is TRBV5-1 and J is TRBJ1-3, with 7 bases fitting TRBD1. Sequencing was carried out using PBMCs. Here the CDR3 reads CASSPSQDRSSGNTIYF. CDR3 in DNA: TGCGCCAGCAGCCCATCCCAGGACAGGAGCTCTGGAAACACCATATATTTT.